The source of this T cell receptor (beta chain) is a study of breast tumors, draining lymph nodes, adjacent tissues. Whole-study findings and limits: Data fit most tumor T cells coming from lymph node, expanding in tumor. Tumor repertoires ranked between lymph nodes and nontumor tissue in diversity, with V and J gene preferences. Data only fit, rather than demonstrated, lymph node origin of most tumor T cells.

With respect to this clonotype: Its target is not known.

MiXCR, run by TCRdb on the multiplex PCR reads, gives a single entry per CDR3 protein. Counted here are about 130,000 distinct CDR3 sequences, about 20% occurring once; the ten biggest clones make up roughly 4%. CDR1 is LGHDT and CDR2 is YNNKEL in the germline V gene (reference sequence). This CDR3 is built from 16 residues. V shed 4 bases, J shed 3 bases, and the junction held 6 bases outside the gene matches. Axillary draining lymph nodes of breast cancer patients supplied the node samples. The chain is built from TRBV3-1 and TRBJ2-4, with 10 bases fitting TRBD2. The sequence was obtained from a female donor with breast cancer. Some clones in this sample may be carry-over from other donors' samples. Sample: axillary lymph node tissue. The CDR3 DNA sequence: TGTGCCAGCAGCCCCCTAGCGGGGGCCGGCAAAAACATTCAGTACTTC. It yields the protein CASSPLAGAGKNIQYF. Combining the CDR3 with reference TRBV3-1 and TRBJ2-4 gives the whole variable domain DTAVSQTPKYLVTQMGNDKSIKCEQNLGHDTMYWYKQDSKKFLKIMFSYNNKELIINETVPNRFSPKSPDKAHLNLHINSLELGDSAVYFCASSPLAGAGKNIQYFGAGTRLSVL.